These 15 T cell receptor beta chains share one sample of origin, sequenced in a study of T-cell memory formation after mild COVID-19. One entry per CDR3 protein, called by TCRdb with MiXCR from the 5' RACE reads. Altogether 200,000 to 250,000 distinct CDR3 sequences are present, just over 9.5% being singletons, with the ten largest covering around 3.3%. Sample: PBMCs or a T cell subset sorted from them (not recorded which). These receptors all come from a man between 18 and 29 years old who had mild COVID-19 (a few samples of this study predate the infection). Cell type and time point are not known.

The rearrangement joins TRBV7-2 to TRBJ1-5; D not certain. The V and J ends lost 4 bases and 0 bases respectively, with 10 bases between them. The CDR3 consists of 15 residues. Germline assignment: CDR1 SGHTA and CDR2 FQGNSA. The CDR3 DNA is TGTGCCAGCAGCTCCTGGCCCAATAGCAATCAGCCCCAGCATTTT. Translation: CASSSWPNSNQPQHF.

This clonotype was recorded many times. The chain uses TRBV5-1 and TRBJ2-3; no firm D call. The CDR3 runs 14 residues. From germline, CDR1 is SGHRS and CDR2 YFSETQ. The V gene lost 1 base and the J gene lost 2 bases, with 8 bases spanning the gap. CDR3 DNA: TGCGCCAGCAGCTTGCGTCCATCCACAGATACGCAGTATTTT. Amino acid sequence: CASSLRPSTDTQYF.

The V gene is TRBV19, the J gene TRBJ1-4; tentatively, D is TRBD1 (5 bases). V dropped 6 bases and J dropped 5 bases, with 16 bases sitting between them. The CDR3 is made up of 15 amino acids. Germline V gene lookup returns CDR1 LNHDA and CDR2 SQIVND (reference sequence). The CDR3 reads CASSRDDSWNEKLFF. CDR3 in DNA: TGTGCCAGTAGCCGAGACGACAGCTGGAATGAAAAACTGTTTTTT.

This clonotype has only a few counts. J is TRBJ1-2 and V is TRBV28; D gene unclear. CDR1 and CDR2 (germline): MDHEN, SYDVKM. This CDR3 spans 13 amino acids. The ends were cut back, 4 bases at V and 2 bases at J, with 8 bases in the middle. The CDR3 loop reads CASSSGLNYGYTF. For the CDR3, the DNA is TGTGCCAGCAGTTCAGGACTCAACTATGGCTACACCTTC.

The V gene is TRBV20-1, the J gene TRBJ2-7; D may be TRBD1 or TRBD2 (5 bases each). This CDR3 has 13 residues. V lost 5 bases to trimming and J lost 3 bases, with 14 bases between them. From germline, CDR1 is DFQATT and CDR2 SNEGSKA (reference sequence). The CDR3 sequence is CSASEPGSYEQYF. CDR3 DNA: TGCAGTGCTTCCGAACCAGGGAGCTACGAGCAGTACTTC.

The V and J genes are TRBV18 and TRBJ2-1; perhaps TRBD1 as D (5 bases). Germline V CDR1 and CDR2: KGHSH, LQKENI. V was shortened by 4 bases and J by 2 bases, with 15 bases between the two germline ends. The CDR3 extends over 16 amino acids. The CDR3 region is CASSQPGQGAYNEQFF. Written as DNA, the CDR3 is TGTGCCAGCTCACAACCGGGCCAAGGGGCCTACAATGAGCAGTTCTTC.

This clonotype was detected a few times. The gene calls are TRBV12-3 or TRBV12-4 and TRBJ1-1, with 8 positions matching TRBD1. Germline trimming cut 5 bases from V and 5 bases from J; bases unmatched to any gene: 10. This CDR3 comprises 15 residues. CDR3 nucleotides: TGTGCCAGCAGTGCCCGGACAGGGAGGGATACTGAAGCTTTCTTT. This gives the protein CASSARTGRDTEAFF.

This clonotype was detected a few times. The chain uses TRBV20-1 and TRBJ2-7; 9 bases align to TRBD1. Germline CDR1 reads DFQATT; CDR2 reads SNEGSKA (reference sequence). CDR3 length: 14 amino acids. The ends lost 5 bases at V and 2 bases at J; junction bases unmatched: 7. The CDR3 DNA follows: TGCAGTGCTGTAGCCGGGACAGGGACCTACGAGCAGTACTTC. Its protein product is CSAVAGTGTYEQYF.

V and J are TRBV4-1 and TRBJ1-1; no clear D gene. The CDR3 consists of 12 residues. V lost 2 bases and J 6 bases, leaving 7 bases between the germline ends. Germline CDR1 MGHRA, CDR2 YSYEKL. The CDR3 spells CASSQPRAEAFF. CDR3 coding DNA: TGCGCCAGCAGCCAACCAAGAGCTGAAGCTTTCTTT.

The sample holds many counts of this clonotype. The J gene is TRBJ2-3, the V gene TRBV20-1; D is perhaps TRBD2 (6 bases). V gave up 1 base and J gave up 6 bases, with 8 bases separating them. The CDR3 is 12 amino acids. Germline V gene lookup returns CDR1 DFQATT and CDR2 SNEGSKA (reference sequence). CDR3 nucleotide sequence: TGCAGTGCTAGAGTTGGGGGGGATACGCAGTATTTT. This translates into CSARVGGDTQYF.

This clonotype has only a few counts. CDR3 amino acids: CASSLSRDRTDTQYF. CDR3 coding DNA: TGTGCCAGCAGCTTAAGCAGGGACAGAACAGATACGCAGTATTTT. This chain links TRBV7-3 with TRBJ2-3, with TRBD1 matching over 7 bases. Germline trimming cut 1 base from V and 3 bases from J; bases unmatched to any gene: 4. CDR1 is SGHTA, CDR2 FQGTGA, per germline. This CDR3 is 15 amino acids long.

The chain carries TRBV6-5 and TRBJ2-1; TRBD1 agrees at 7 bases. The CDR3 contains 15 residues. Germline V CDR1 and CDR2: MNHEY, SVGAGI. After removal of 2 bases from V and 3 bases from J, the junction contained 4 bases not matched to a gene. The CDR3 coding sequence is TGTGCCAGCAGTTACGAGACAGGGTTCTACAATGAGCAGTTCTTC. Amino acid sequence: CASSYETGFYNEQFF.

This clonotype occurred many times. This chain joins TRBV3-1 and TRBJ2-5, with TRBD2 as a possible D gene (7 bases). The CDR3 extends over 15 amino acids. CDR1 and CDR2 from the germline V gene are LGHDT and YNNKEL (reference sequence). Trimming cost V 4 bases and J 5 bases, with 17 bases left between them. The CDR3 reads CASSPPWGGPETQYF. The CDR3 DNA is TGTGCCAGCAGCCCCCCGTGGGGGGGCCCGGAGACCCAGTACTTC.

This clonotype was detected ten times or more. The rearrangement uses TRBV7-8 and TRBJ2-1; 12 positions match TRBD2. The junction had 7 bases not matched to a gene; V was cut back by 4 bases and J by 3 bases. CDR3 length: 17 amino acids. The V gene's germline CDR1 is SGHVS and CDR2 FQNEAQ. This CDR3 is CASSSQTSGGIYNEQFF. The DNA of the CDR3 is TGTGCCAGCAGCTCCCAGACTAGCGGGGGAATCTACAATGAGCAGTTCTTC.

Details on this clonotype: A single base separates this from a much larger clone, so it may be a read error. V gene TRBV4-3 combines with J gene TRBJ2-3; 13 bases are a match to TRBD2. Germline CDR1 reads LGHNA; CDR2 reads YSLEER. This CDR3 spans 17 amino acids. J lost 0 bases, V lost 3 bases, and 3 bases had no gene match. Written as DNA, the CDR3 is TGCGCCAGCAGCCACGGGACTAGCGGGGTTAGCACAGATACGCAGTATTTT. Its protein is CASSHGTSGVSTDTQYF.